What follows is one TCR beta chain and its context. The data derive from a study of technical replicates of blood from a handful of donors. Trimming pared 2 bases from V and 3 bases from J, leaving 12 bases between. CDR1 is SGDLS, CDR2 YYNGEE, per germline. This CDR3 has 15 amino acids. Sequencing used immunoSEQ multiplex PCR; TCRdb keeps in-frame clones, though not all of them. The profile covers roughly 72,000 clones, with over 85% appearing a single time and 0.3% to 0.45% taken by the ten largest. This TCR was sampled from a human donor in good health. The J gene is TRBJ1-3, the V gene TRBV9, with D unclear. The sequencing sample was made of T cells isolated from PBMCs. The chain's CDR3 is CASSVGMGVGNTIYF. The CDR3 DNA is TGTGCCAGCAGCGTTGGGATGGGAGTTGGAAACACCATATATTTT.